This is a list of T cell receptor beta chains from one sample in a study of response to subunit inactivated influenza vaccine. TCRdb re-called the RT-PCR reads with MiXCR, one entry per CDR3 protein. The profile shows 530,000 or so distinct CDR3 sequences, 25% of them singletons. The material was CD4+ T cells sorted from PBMCs, obtained more than 4 days after vaccination. The receptors come from a man aged 45 to 65 who received an inactivated influenza vaccine. Each CDR3 is given with its conserved first and last residue. The D gene is left open where the match is weak. Clone size is not always given. Where it is, it says once, few, many or a class for expanded clones.

V	J	D	size	DNA	CDR3
TRBV20-1	TRBJ2-7	.	once	TGCAGTGCTAGAGTCTTTTTAGGTAGGGATTACGAGCAGTACTTC	CSARVFLGRDYEQYF
TRBV7-2	TRBJ2-7	.	.	TGTGCCAGCAGCTTAGGAGGTCAAGGGTGGGCCTACGAGCAGTACTTC	CASSLGGQGWAYEQYF
TRBV4-2	TRBJ2-7	.	.	TGTGCCAGCAGCCAAGGATTTCAGGGGACCCTAAGCGAGCAGTACTTC	CASSQGFQGTLSEQYF
TRBV12-3/TRBV12-4	TRBJ2-7	TRBD2	few	TGTGCCAGCAGGTCTAGCGGGAGCTCCTACGAGCAGTACTTC	CASRSSGSSYEQYF
TRBV20-1	TRBJ1-1	.	few	TGCAGTGCTAGCTCTGCGTCTCGGACTGAAGCTTTCTTT	CSASSASRTEAFF
TRBV11-2	TRBJ2-7	TRBD1	few	TGTGCCAGCAGCTTAGATCGGGGGACAGGGTACCACGAGCAGTACTTC	CASSLDRGTGYHEQYF
TRBV27	TRBJ1-2	.	.	TGTGCCAGCAGTTCACCCCGGGACGGATCCTATGGCTACACCTTC	CASSSPRDGSYGYTF
TRBV5-1	TRBJ2-7	TRBD1	few	TGCGCCAGCAGCGGGGGACAGGGGGCGAGAATTCACGCTCTGTACGAGCAGTACTTC	CASSGGQGARIHALYEQYF
TRBV4-2	TRBJ2-3	.	few	TGCGCCAGCAGCCAAGATGTAGGGGCTAGCACAGATACGCAGTATTTT	CASSQDVGASTDTQYF
TRBV28	TRBJ1-1	.	.	TGTGCCAGCAGTTTATGGGCCGGGGGCACTGAAGCTTTCTTT	CASSLWAGGTEAFF
TRBV12-3/TRBV12-4	TRBJ1-1	.	.	TGTGCCAGCAGTACCCGGTACACTGAAGCTTTCTTT	CASSTRYTEAFF
TRBV28	TRBJ2-7	.	.	TGTGCCAGCAGCAACAGCTACCTCTGGAACGAGCAGTACTTC	CASSNSYLWNEQYF
TRBV11-2	TRBJ1-1	TRBD1	.	TGTGCCAGCAGCTCTTCTAAACAGGGGGCGACTGAAGCTTTCTTT	CASSSSKQGATEAFF
TRBV28	TRBJ2-7	TRBD2	many	TGTGCCAGCGGAGGACTAGCCGGCGAGCAGTACTTC	CASGGLAGEQYF
TRBV12-3/TRBV12-4	TRBJ2-3	.	.	TGTGCCAGCAGCTCTAGGCTCGGTGGCACAGATACGCAGTATTTT	CASSSRLGGTDTQYF
TRBV29-1	TRBJ1-2	TRBD1	many	TGCAGCGTTGAAGAAGAAGGGACAGAGTATGGCTACACCTTC	CSVEEEGTEYGYTF
TRBV28	TRBJ1-3	.	.	TGTGCCAGCAGGATAATGACAGAGCTCCCTTCTGGAAACACCATATATTTT	CASRIMTELPSGNTIYF
TRBV29-1	TRBJ2-5	.	few	TGCAGCGTTGACACGGGGAGGTCAGAGACCCAGTACTTC	CSVDTGRSETQYF
TRBV3-1	TRBJ2-1	.	few	TGTGCCAGCAGCCAAGGGCAGGGTCGGAATGAGCAGTTCTTC	CASSQGQGRNEQFF
TRBV12-3/TRBV12-4	TRBJ2-6	.	.	TGTGCCAGCAGTTCGGGACGTAGCTCTGGGGCCAACGTCCTGACTTTC	CASSSGRSSGANVLTF
TRBV28	TRBJ2-3	.	.	TGTGCCAGCAGTGCCCAGACTATCCGCACAGATACGCAGTATTTT	CASSAQTIRTDTQYF
TRBV5-1	TRBJ2-5	.	.	TGCGCCAGCAGCTTGGTGGGGGGACGAACCCAAGAGACCCAGTACTTC	CASSLVGGRTQETQYF
TRBV7-2	TRBJ2-5	.	.	TGTGCCAGCAGCTTAGCACCCGAGGGTGGGGGCCAGTACTTC	CASSLAPEGGGQYF
TRBV7-2	TRBJ2-1	TRBD2	few	TGTGCCAGCAGCACCGGGACTAGCAGCTACAATGAGCAGTTCTTC	CASSTGTSSYNEQFF
TRBV20-1	TRBJ2-3	.	.	TGCAGTGCTGCCAACGGGAGTCCCTTCAGCACAGATACGCAGTATTTT	CSAANGSPFSTDTQYF
TRBV5-1	TRBJ2-2	TRBD1	few	TGCGCCAGCAGCTTACACCGGGACAGTACAAACACCGGGGAGCTGTTTTTT	CASSLHRDSTNTGELFF
TRBV6-2/TRBV6-3	TRBJ2-7	TRBD1	few	TGTGCCAGCAGTTACTCGGGACAGGGCGAGCAGTACTTC	CASSYSGQGEQYF
TRBV20-1	TRBJ2-1	TRBD2	few	TGCAGTGCTAAACTAGCGGGAGCTCACCCTAACTACAATGAGCAGTTCTTC	CSAKLAGAHPNYNEQFF
TRBV20-1	TRBJ2-7	TRBD1	few	TGCAGTGCTAGAGCCCTGACAGGGGGCGGGCGCGGCATGGACGAGCAGTACTTC	CSARALTGGGRGMDEQYF
TRBV14	TRBJ1-1	.	.	TGTGCCAGCAGCCTCAGGCCGGTGGCCGGGGGCACTGAAGCTTTCTTT	CASSLRPVAGGTEAFF
TRBV12-3/TRBV12-4	TRBJ2-1	TRBD2	.	TGTGCCAGCAGGCGGGGGGGCCTCGACAATGAGCAGTTCTTC	CASRRGGLDNEQFF
TRBV24-1	TRBJ2-3	.	.	TGTGCCACCGGAGAAAGGGGCACAGATACGCAGTATTTT	CATGERGTDTQYF
TRBV20-1	TRBJ2-1	.	.	TGCAGTGCTTCCGAGTACAATGAGCAGTTCTTC	CSASEYNEQFF
TRBV7-9	TRBJ2-5	.	few	TGTGCCAGCAGCTTAACAGGAATTGAGACCCAGTACTTC	CASSLTGIETQYF
TRBV5-5	TRBJ2-7	.	few	TGTGCCAGCAGCCTGGTCACGGAGGGCTACGAGCAGTACTTC	CASSLVTEGYEQYF
TRBV18	TRBJ2-1	TRBD2	.	TGTGCCAGCTCACCGACTAGCGGGAGTCTCAATGAGCAGTTCTTC	CASSPTSGSLNEQFF
TRBV28	TRBJ2-7	.	.	TGTGCCAGCAGTTTCAGTATTTACGAGCAGTACTTC	CASSFSIYEQYF
TRBV5-5	TRBJ2-3	.	.	TGTGCCAGCAGCGAAAGCTTGGTAGCCGGTAGCACAGATACGCAGTATTTT	CASSESLVAGSTDTQYF
TRBV3-1	TRBJ2-2	.	.	TGTGCCAGCAGCCAAGGGACCCACAGGGTGACCACCGGGGAGCTGTTTTTT	CASSQGTHRVTTGELFF
TRBV6-1	TRBJ1-2	.	.	TGTGCCAGCAGTGAAGGAGGTAGATTCTATGGCTACACCTTC	CASSEGGRFYGYTF
TRBV12-3/TRBV12-4	TRBJ2-5	.	few	TGTGCCAGCAGTTCGGGTGGGCCCGGGACCCAGTACTTC	CASSSGGPGTQYF
TRBV6-2/TRBV6-3	TRBJ2-7	TRBD2	few	TGTGCCAGCAGGGACCCCCTGGCGGGAGGCCCCTACGAGCAGTACTTC	CASRDPLAGGPYEQYF